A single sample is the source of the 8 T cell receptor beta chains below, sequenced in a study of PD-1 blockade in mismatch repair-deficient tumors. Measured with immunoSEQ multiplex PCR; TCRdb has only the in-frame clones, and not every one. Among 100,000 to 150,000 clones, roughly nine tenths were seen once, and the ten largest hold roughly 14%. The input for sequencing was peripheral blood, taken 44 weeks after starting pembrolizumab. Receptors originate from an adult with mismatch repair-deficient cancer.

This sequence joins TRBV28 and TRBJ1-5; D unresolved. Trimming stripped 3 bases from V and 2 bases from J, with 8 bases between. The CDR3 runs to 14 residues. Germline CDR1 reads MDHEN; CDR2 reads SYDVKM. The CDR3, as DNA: TGTGCCAGCAGTTTGCGGGTTCGCAATCAGCCCCAGCATTTT. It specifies CASSLRVRNQPQHF.

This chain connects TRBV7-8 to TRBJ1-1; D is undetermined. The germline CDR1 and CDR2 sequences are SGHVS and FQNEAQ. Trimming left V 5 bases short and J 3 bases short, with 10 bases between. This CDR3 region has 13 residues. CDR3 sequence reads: CASSLGLDTEAFF. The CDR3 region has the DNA TGTGCCAGCAGCCTAGGGTTGGACACTGAAGCTTTCTTT.

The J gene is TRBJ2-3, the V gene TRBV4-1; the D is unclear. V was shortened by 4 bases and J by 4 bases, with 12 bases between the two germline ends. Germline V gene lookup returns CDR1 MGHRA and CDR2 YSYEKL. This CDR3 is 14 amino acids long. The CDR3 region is CASSPRPPADTQYF. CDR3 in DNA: TGCGCCAGCAGCCCCCGACCCCCAGCAGATACGCAGTATTTT.

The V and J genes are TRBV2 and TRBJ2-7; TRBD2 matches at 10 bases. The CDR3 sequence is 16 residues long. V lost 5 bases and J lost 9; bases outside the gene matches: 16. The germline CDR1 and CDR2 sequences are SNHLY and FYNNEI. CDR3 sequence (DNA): TGTGCCAGCAGTCCCTTGTGGAGCGGGAGGGCCGGGGGGCAGTACTTC. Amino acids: CASSPLWSGRAGGQYF.

DNA of the CDR3: TGTGCCAGTAGTAGGCCAAGCCAAGAGACCCAGTACTTC. This gives the protein CASSRPSQETQYF. The rearrangement joins TRBV19 to TRBJ2-5; D unclear. The germline V and J ends were trimmed by 4 bases and 1 base, with 7 bases remaining between them. Germline values: CDR1 LNHDA, CDR2 SQIVND (reference sequence). The CDR3 sequence is 13 residues long.

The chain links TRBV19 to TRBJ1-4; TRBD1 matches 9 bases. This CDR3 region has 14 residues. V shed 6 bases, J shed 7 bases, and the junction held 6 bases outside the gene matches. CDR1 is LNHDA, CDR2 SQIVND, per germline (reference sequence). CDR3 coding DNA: TGTGCCAGTAGGCTACAGGGGGCGAGTGAAAAACTGTTTTTT. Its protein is CASRLQGASEKLFF.

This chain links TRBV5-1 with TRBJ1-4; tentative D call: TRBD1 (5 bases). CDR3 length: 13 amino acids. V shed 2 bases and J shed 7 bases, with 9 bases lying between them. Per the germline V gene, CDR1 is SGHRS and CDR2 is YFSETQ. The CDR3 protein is CASSFSGGEKLFF. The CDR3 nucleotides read TGCGCCAGCAGCTTCAGTGGGGGTGAAAAACTGTTTTTT.

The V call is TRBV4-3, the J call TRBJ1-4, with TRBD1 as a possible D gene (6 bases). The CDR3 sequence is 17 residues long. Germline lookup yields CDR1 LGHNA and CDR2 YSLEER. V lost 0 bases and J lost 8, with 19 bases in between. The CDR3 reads CASSQDRSVRGEEKLFF. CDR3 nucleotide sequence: TGCGCCAGCAGCCAAGATCGGTCTGTAAGGGGGGAGGAAAAACTGTTTTTT.